Listed below are T cell receptor beta chains from one sample, sequenced in a study of blood T cell repertoires in COVID-19. Some clones are missing from TCRdb's copy, which holds only in-frame ones; the method was immunoSEQ multiplex PCR. The sample yields around 200,000 clones, around 88% seen once. Sequences were obtained from PBMCs or T cells enriched from blood (not recorded which). These receptors were collected from a man aged 35-49 years with acute COVID-19. Each CDR3 is given with its conserved first and last residue.

v_call	cdr3_length	j_call	cdr3_aa
TRBV7-3	16	TRBJ2-5	CASSLGVAGRQETQYF
TRBV4-3	15	TRBJ2-3	CASSQPSGGTHTQYF
TRBV18	17	TRBJ1-3	CASSPQLPGGTGNTIYF
TRBV7-6	14	TRBJ1-3	CASSEQGYGNTIYF
TRBV18	14	TRBJ2-3	CASSPGTGTDTQYF
TRBV10-3	15	TRBJ2-7	CAIGGAGANPYEQYF
TRBV6-5	12	TRBJ1-4	CASKWEQEKLFF
TRBV27	16	TRBJ2-7	CASSLSLSGPSYEQYF
TRBV19	17	TRBJ1-1	CASTSFDRVRHNTEAFF
TRBV7-6	15	TRBJ2-2	CASSPRTHDTGELFF